This T cell receptor (beta chain) was profiled in a study of blood T cell repertoires in COVID-19. Study-level background: Collection of acute and convalescent COVID-19 samples took place in the United States, Italy and Spain. T cells, B-cell-depleted T cells, or PBMCs supplied cDNA or gDNA.

Authors' methods: Estimated nucleated cell counts came from reference gene primer amplification. The protocol was immunoSEQ multiplex PCR, while the TCRdb copy is restricted to in-frame clones and leaves out a portion. D and trimming were read from the DNA, whereas the V and J calls and clone size are those reported in that table. The sample lists roughly 50,000 clones, 84% occurring once. The V and J ends lost 3 bases and 0 bases respectively, with 15 bases between them. Germline V CDR1 and CDR2: SGHTA, FQGNSA. This CDR3 comprises 17 residues. The chain uses TRBV7-2 and TRBJ1-3; tentatively, D is TRBD1 (6 bases). Source material: peripheral blood. This TCR was sampled from a woman aged 80 or older with acute or convalescent COVID-19. CDR3 coding DNA: TGTGCCAGCAGCTTTCGGACAGCCCAACCCTCTGGAAACACCATATATTTT. Protein sequence: CASSFRTAQPSGNTIYF.